This T cell receptor (beta chain) was recorded in a study of T cell responses to AZD1222 COVID-19 vaccine listed by TCRdb under 2021. Study-wide context: Because spike-specific TCR depth and breadth did not differ between the two schedules, AZD1222 recipients who got a second dose at roughly 4 weeks were pooled with those who got a second dose at roughly 12 weeks. Trial participants were enrolled by age into 18-55, 56-69 and 70-plus year subgroups, with roughly 150, 30 and 60 TCR-sequenced participants respectively. TCR sequencing covered more than 230 trial participants: approximately 200 given two doses of AZD1222 and 26 given two doses of MenACWY control vaccine.

Read against the paper, the sample's time point label means: baseline before first vaccination. Samples from vaccinated people were obtained from the UK trials COV001 and COV002, which included a single-blind randomized controlled phase 2/3 trial of AZD1222 (ChAdOx1 nCoV-19) in healthy adults. Trial participant PBMC samples were collected at day 0 and day 28 after the second dose for TCRbeta chain sequencing. To note about this clone: The target of this receptor is not known. No much larger clone exists at a distance of one base, and base qualities are not known.

The CDR3 regions of human TCRbeta chains were analyzed by immunosequencing. The study's processing was this. Repertoire TCRs were checked for matches against a reference library of SARS-CoV-2-specific TCRs that had been generated using the MIRA antigen-specificity platform. Breadth was defined as the fraction of unique TCRs that were SARS-CoV-2-associated, and depth was defined as the fraction of total T cells that were SARS-CoV-2-associated. Using the MIRA data, every spike-specific TCR was mapped to the spike region that the TCR reacted to and assigned to either a CD4 or a CD8 class. Log10-transformed breadth and depth values were compared by one-way ANOVA with Sidak's multiple comparisons tests. Sourced from immuneACCESS, this table was stored by TCRdb with only in-frame sequences that have V and J called. A share of the clones is absent; for the studies checked, an unresolved V gene accounts for under half, and the remainder has no known explanation. The V and J calls and the clone size are those of that table, but D and trimming were determined from the DNA. The sample table lists more than 110,000 clones, more than 90% of them with a count of one. The top ten constitute 2.5% to 4% of the sample.

Findings and caveats that apply to the study as a whole: CD4 TCRs associated with the vaccine covered the entire spike protein, and the dominant responses were in regions 160-218 and 743-854. In the small 56-69-year group, the increase in depth fell short of significance, most likely because of low power. After two AZD1222 doses, spike-specific TCR breadth and depth were significantly higher than at day 0 and than in MenACWY recipients. Nearly half of unique spike-specific TCRs reportedly recognized epitopes outside regions mutated in the B.1.351 and B.1.1.7 variants. Conclusions about previously exposed vaccinees were limited because only 5 or 6 AZD1222 recipients were SARS-CoV-2 seropositive at baseline. Most participants were white British and females outnumbered males, and the authors suggested that clonal diversity may have been underestimated. Because no day 14 peak-response samples were available, repertoires were characterized only after the peak T cell response.

CDR1 LNHDA and CDR2 SQIVND are derived from the germline V gene (reference sequence). The CDR3 spans 14 residues, from the cysteine through the phenylalanine. The kept DNA is CDR3 alone, 42 bases in frame from the first base. Cut back by 0 bases and 9 bases, the V and J ends lie 9 bases apart. This sequence uses TRBV19 and TRBJ1-6; a weak D assignment points to TRBD1 (6 bases agree). The receptor was derived from an adult in good health. Sample: peripheral blood, taken on day 0 of AZD1222 vaccination. The CDR3 sequence is CASSIDHRASPLHF. The DNA reads TGTGCCAGTAGTATAGATCACAGGGCTTCACCCCTCCACTTT.